This T cell receptor (beta chain) was identified during a study of blood T cells in healthy people across ages. Next came a second PCR, run for about 7 to 12 cycles, which used a sample-barcoded 5' primer along with a J-beta primer mix. From the 5' RACE reads, TCRdb called clonotypes with MiXCR, one entry per CDR3 protein. The sample yields 800,000 to 1,000,000 distinct CDR3 sequences, approximately 49% seen once. In each sample, at least 7 million PBMCs were isolated. A minimum of 6 micrograms of total RNA was extracted per sample. The CDR3 contains 19 residues. With V trimmed by 1 base and J by 0 bases, 9 bases remained unmatched. Germline V gene sequence: CDR1 LGHNA, CDR2 YNFKEQ. This clonotype was counted a few times.

This sequence joins TRBV4-2 and TRBJ2-3, with 11 bases identical to TRBD2. The source of this sequence is a man aged 30-40 years in good health. Material for sequencing was blood. The CDR3 DNA follows: TGTGCCAGCAGCCAAGCTGAGACTAGCGGGGTTACTAGCACAGATACGCAGTATTTT. It codes for CASSQAETSGVTSTDTQYF.